This TCR beta chain was found in a study of a mutant IDH1 vaccine in newly diagnosed glioma. About the research overall: Sex among treated patients split about 62% male, roughly 40% female; mean age was roughly 40 years. Study-wide results and caveats: Pseudoprogression seemed unrelated to changes in top peripheral T cell clonotypes.

Sequencing was performed with immunoSEQ multiplex PCR; in TCRdb, only in-frame clones are kept and a portion is missing. Among about 83,000 clones listed, over 75% were seen once. Concerning this clone: Antigen unknown.

The CDR3 consists of 14 residues. Germline V gene sequence: CDR1 SGHNT, CDR2 YYREEE (reference sequence). Trimming removed 0 bases from V and 0 bases from J, with 6 bases in between. Time point meaning: week 47, end of study. The vaccine gave 300 ug of a 20-mer mutant IDH1 peptide subcutaneously per dose. Every donor had a new WHO grade 3 or 4 astrocytoma that was IDH1-mutant, with loss of nuclear ATRX. This TCR was sampled from a man in his forties with glioma. The sample in question was PBMCs, obtained from a glioma patient whose treatment included an IDH1 peptide vaccine. The chain recombines TRBV5-4 with TRBJ1-1, with D hard to call. The CDR3: CASSLEVLNTEAFF. CDR3 coding DNA: TGTGCCAGCAGCTTGGAAGTGTTGAACACTGAAGCTTTCTTT.